This record looks at one T cell receptor (beta chain) sequence and its context. TCRdb's table, derived via immunoSEQ multiplex PCR, lists solely in-frame clones and lacks some. Of roughly 250,000 clones in the sample, 80% to 90% were seen once. Germline trimming cut 4 bases from V and 5 bases from J; bases unmatched to any gene: 11. The CDR3 is 17 amino acids. Germline CDR1 is SEHNR and CDR2 is FQNEAQ (reference sequence). Participant-reported clinical history was the basis for cohort assignment. It was within 2 weeks before study entry that exposed participants met a COVID-19 case. These data are taken from a study of blood T cell repertoires in COVID-19.

The sequence derives from a woman aged 40 to 50 who had been exposed to COVID-19. Sample: PBMCs or T cells enriched from blood (not recorded which). The V and J genes are TRBV7-9 and TRBJ2-4; TRBD2 matches 10 bases. The CDR3 loop reads CASSSAPGLAGENIQYF. For the CDR3, the DNA is TGTGCCAGCAGCTCAGCCCCGGGGCTAGCGGGGGAAAACATTCAGTACTTC.